The 8 T cell receptor beta chains presented below share a single source sample, sequenced in a study of tumor-infiltrating lymphocytes in primary liver carcinoma. Synthesis of TCR beta cDNA was carried out from 450 to 650 ng total RNA with a constant-region primer. Researchers made the TCR beta libraries by running three nested multiplex PCR rounds with slightly modified ARM-PCR. The opening two PCR rounds, roughly 11 cycles each, paired TRBV1-TRBV30 forward primers with a C-beta reverse primer. TCRdb independently ran MiXCR on the multiplex PCR reads; one entry per CDR3 protein. Among tens of thousands of distinct CDR3 sequences listed, approximately 70% were seen once. The tissue used was unsorted bulk material of 20-30 mg. RNA and DNA were co-extracted from it with the AllPrep DNA/RNA mini kit. The sequenced material came from liver tumor tissue from sampling region 2. Indicated subset: tumor region T2, inferior pole. The receptors were sampled from a man in his forties with primary liver carcinoma and hepatitis B virus infection.

The CDR3: CASSTHGRTEAFF. In nucleotides, the CDR3 is TGTGCCAGCAGTACACATGGTAGGACTGAAGCTTTCTTT. The genes are TRBV6-1 and TRBJ1-1; D is unresolved. The germline V gene encodes CDR1 MNHNS and CDR2 SASEGT. With 5 bases removed from V and 5 bases from J, the gap between germline ends came to 12 bases. This CDR3 comprises 13 residues.

As concerns this clonotype: The missing conserved phenylalanine or tryptophan at the end of this CDR3 makes a read error likely. V is TRBV29-1 and J is TRBJ1-2; D is unresolved. The CDR3 spans 12 residues. Germline lookup yields CDR1 SQVTM and CDR2 ANQGSEA. The ends were cut back, 7 bases at V and 5 bases at J, with 14 bases in the middle. In DNA form, the CDR3 reads TGCAGCGGAGGAGGATTGAAATATGGCTACACCCCC. It encodes CSGGGLKYGYTP.

Of note for this clonotype: Mismatch with germline at one junction end may stem from a read error. The chain's CDR3 is CASSHDKGSGYEQYF. In nucleotides, the CDR3 is TGTGCCAGTAGCCATGATAAGGGGAGTGGCTACGAGCAGTACTTC. The chain recombines TRBV4-2 with TRBJ2-7; either TRBD1 or TRBD2 may supply D (5 bases each). The germline V gene has CDR1 LGHNA and CDR2 YNFKEQ. The CDR3 runs 15 residues.

Worth noting for this clonotype: One junction end disagrees with the germline gene, perhaps due to a read error. The chain couples TRBV6-5 to TRBJ2-3; TRBD2 matches 9 bases. The CDR3 extends over 17 amino acids. Germline assignment: CDR1 MNHEY and CDR2 SVGAGI. The CDR3 DNA sequence: TGTGCCTGCAGTTCACTCCCCCTAAGCGGGGGGAGAGATACACAGTATTTT. It translates to CACSSLPLSGGRDTQYF.

Of note for this clonotype: Germline and junction disagree at one end, which may indicate a read error. The CDR3 DNA is TGTACCAGCAGCCTACAGTGGTCCGGCCCCGGGGAGCTGTTTTTT. As protein: CTSSLQWSGPGELFF. The chain has TRBV6-2 or TRBV6-3 and TRBJ2-2; D not certain. Germline V CDR1 and CDR2: MNHEY, SVGEGT. The CDR3 contains 15 residues.

CDR3 residues: CASSSRVGTGSGELFF. The CDR3 bases are TGTGCCAGTAGCTCCCGAGTAGGGACAGGGTCCGGGGAGCTGTTTTTT. J is TRBJ2-2 and V is TRBV19; 9 bases align to TRBD1. Trimming removed 6 bases from V and 6 bases from J; junction bases left unmatched: 11. This CDR3 is built from 16 residues. Germline V lookup: CDR1 LNHDA, CDR2 SQIVND (reference sequence). Complete variable domain (other parts from reference TRBV19 and TRBJ2-2): DGGITQSPKYLFRKEGQNVTLSCEQNLNHDAMYWYRQDPGQGLRLIYYSQIVNDFQKGDIAEGYSVSREKKESFPLTVTSAQKNPTAFYLCASSSRVGTGSGELFFGEGSRLTVL.

This clonotype has a count of ten or more. A much larger clone differs by one base, so this may be a read error. V gene TRBV5-1 combines with J gene TRBJ2-7, with 7 nucleotides matching TRBD1. The CDR3 consists of 14 residues. Germline V gene sequence: CDR1 SGHRS, CDR2 YFSETQ. CDR3 bases: TGCGCCGGCAGCTTGGCAGGGGGTGAATCCGAGCAGTACTTC. Its translation: CAGSLAGGESEQYF.

About this clonotype: At one end, the junction sequence differs from germline, possibly due to a read error. V gene TRBV4-1 combines with J gene TRBJ2-2, with D perhaps TRBD2 (5 bases). The CDR3 sequence is 14 residues long. Germline V gene sequence: CDR1 MGHRA, CDR2 YSYEKL. The CDR3 sequence is CASSQLTLSGELLF. CDR3 nucleotide sequence: TGCGCCAGCAGCCAACTTACTCTCTCCGGGGAGTTGCTTTTT.